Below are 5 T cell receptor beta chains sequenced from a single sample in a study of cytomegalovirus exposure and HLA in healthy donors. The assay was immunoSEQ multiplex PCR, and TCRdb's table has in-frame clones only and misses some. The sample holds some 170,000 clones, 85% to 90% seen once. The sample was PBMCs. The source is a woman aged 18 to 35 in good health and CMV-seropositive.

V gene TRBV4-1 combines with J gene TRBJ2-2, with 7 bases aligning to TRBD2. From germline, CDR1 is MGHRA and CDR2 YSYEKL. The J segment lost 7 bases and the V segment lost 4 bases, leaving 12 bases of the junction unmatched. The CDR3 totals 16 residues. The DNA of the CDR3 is TGCGCCAGCAGCCCGTCTCTGGCGGGAGTTATCGGGGAGCTGTTTTTT. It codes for CASSPSLAGVIGELFF.

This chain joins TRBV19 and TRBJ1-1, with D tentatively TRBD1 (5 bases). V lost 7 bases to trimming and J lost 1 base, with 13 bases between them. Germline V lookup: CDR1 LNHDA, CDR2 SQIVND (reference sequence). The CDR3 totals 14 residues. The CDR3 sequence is CASTLGRGNTEAFF. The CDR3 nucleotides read TGTGCCAGTACCCTAGGGAGGGGGAACACTGAAGCTTTCTTT.

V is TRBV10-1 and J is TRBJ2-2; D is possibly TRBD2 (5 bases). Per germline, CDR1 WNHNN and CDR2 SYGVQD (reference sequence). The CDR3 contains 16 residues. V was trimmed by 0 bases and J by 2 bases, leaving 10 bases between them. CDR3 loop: CASSESISGNTGELFF. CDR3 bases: TGCGCCAGCAGTGAGTCGATCAGCGGTAACACCGGGGAGCTGTTTTTT.

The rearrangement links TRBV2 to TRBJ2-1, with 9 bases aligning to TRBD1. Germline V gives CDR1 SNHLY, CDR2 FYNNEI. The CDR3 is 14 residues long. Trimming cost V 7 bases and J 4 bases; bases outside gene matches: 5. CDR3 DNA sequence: TGTGCCAGCAAACCAGGGACAGGGTACAATGAGCAGTTCTTC. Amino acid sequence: CASKPGTGYNEQFF.

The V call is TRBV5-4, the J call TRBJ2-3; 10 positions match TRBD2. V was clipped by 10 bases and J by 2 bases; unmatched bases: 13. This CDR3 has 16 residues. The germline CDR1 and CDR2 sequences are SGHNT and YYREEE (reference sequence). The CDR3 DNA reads TGTGCCGGAACTAGCGGGAAAGTAGGGCCCACAGATACGCAGTATTTT. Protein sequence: CAGTSGKVGPTDTQYF. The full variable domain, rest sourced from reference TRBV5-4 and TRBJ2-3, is ETGVTQSPTHLIKTRGQQVTLRCSSQSGHNTVSWYQQALGQGPQFIFQYYREEENGRGNFPPRFSGLQFPNYSSELNVNALELDDSALYLCAGTSGKVGPTDTQYFGPGTRLTVL.